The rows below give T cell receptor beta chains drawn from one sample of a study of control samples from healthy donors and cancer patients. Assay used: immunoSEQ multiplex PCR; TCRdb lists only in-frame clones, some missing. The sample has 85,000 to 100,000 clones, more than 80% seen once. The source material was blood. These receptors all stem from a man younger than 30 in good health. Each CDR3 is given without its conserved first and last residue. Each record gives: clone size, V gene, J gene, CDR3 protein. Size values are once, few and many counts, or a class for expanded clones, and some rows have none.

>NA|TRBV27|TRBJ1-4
ASSSGGHHGLF
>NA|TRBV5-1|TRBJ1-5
ASSQGQAEGPQH
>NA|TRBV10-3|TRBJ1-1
AIREQGITEAF
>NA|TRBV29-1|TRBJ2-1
SGTLAEQYNEQF
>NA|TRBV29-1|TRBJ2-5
SVDRGPETQY
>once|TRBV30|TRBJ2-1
AWMVVDNEQF
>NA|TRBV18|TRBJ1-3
ASSPQGYSGNTIY
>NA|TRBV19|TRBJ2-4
ASSRVREIGDIQY
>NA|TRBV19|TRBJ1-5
ASTRENQPQH
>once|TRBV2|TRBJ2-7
ASSDAWEEQY
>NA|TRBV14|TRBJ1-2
ASSRGTGGFGYT
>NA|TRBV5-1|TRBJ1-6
ASSLEGGDSPLH
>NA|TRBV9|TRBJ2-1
ASAGLAVNEQF